The entry that follows covers one TCR beta chain sequence. What it binds is not known. Researchers ran the PCR with 60 Vbeta and 13 Jbeta primers. Sequencing used immunoSEQ multiplex PCR; TCRdb keeps in-frame clones, though not all of them. The sample lists some 110,000 clones; 60% to 80% were seen once. The entry originates in a study of cytomegalovirus exposure and HLA in healthy donors. This CDR3 region has 14 residues. From germline, CDR1 is LGHNA and CDR2 YSLEER. The trim removed 2 bases at V and 8 bases at J, leaving 6 bases unmatched. Study-level points and caveats: TCR beta chains associated with HLA were, in a later analysis, more clonally expanded than equally common others. Cytomegalovirus status was reportedly diagnosed by the classifier with high sensitivity and specificity. Presence/absence analyses supposed approximately even sequencing depth among donors.

The sample comprised PBMCs. The receptor's source is a man over 45 in good health and CMV-seropositive. The gene calls are TRBV4-3 and TRBJ1-2, with 9 bases lining up with TRBD1. This chain's CDR3 is CASSQRTGARGYTF. As DNA, the CDR3 is TGCGCCAGCAGCCAACGGACAGGGGCGAGGGGCTACACCTTC.